This T cell receptor (beta chain) stems from a study of CD8 T cells in ankylosing spondylitis. From germline, CDR1 is SGHKS and CDR2 YYEKEE (reference sequence). The CDR3 has 14 amino acids. V gave up 4 bases and J gave up 6 bases; unmatched junction bases: 5. TCRdb reprocessed the 5' RACE reads with MiXCR, giving one entry per CDR3 protein. This repertoire shows 200,000 to 300,000 distinct CDR3 sequences, less than 10% found once; its top ten account for over 6.5%. The chain joins TRBV5-5 to TRBJ2-7, with 12 bases lining up with TRBD1. The specimen sequenced was blood, either unsorted or a sorted T cell fraction (not recorded which). This clonotype originated in a male donor with ankylosing spondylitis or in good health (not recorded which). CDR3 amino acids: CASSIRDRGREQYF. The CDR3 DNA follows: TGTGCCAGCAGCATAAGGGACAGGGGGCGCGAGCAGTACTTC. Filled out from reference TRBV5-5 and TRBJ2-7, the complete variable domain reads DAGVTQSPTHLIKTRGQQVTLRCSPISGHKSVSWYQQVLGQGPQFIFQYYEKEERGRGNFPDRFSARQFPNYSSELNVNALLLGDSALYLCASSIRDRGREQYFGPGTRLTVT.